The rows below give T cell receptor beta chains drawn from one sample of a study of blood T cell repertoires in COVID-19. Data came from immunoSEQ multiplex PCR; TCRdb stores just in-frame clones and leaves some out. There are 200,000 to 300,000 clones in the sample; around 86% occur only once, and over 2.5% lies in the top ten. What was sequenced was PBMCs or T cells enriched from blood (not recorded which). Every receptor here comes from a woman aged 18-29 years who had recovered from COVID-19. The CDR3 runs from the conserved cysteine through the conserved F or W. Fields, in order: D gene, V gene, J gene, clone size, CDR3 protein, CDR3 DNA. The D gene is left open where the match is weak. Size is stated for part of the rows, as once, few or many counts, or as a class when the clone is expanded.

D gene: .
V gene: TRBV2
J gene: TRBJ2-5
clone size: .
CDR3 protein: CATRRGYEETQYF
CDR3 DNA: TGTGCCACCCGTAGGGGGTATGAAGAGACCCAGTACTTC

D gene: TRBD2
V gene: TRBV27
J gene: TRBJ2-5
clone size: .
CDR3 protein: CASSPTVAGLKTQYF
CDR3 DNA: TGTGCCAGCAGTCCGACAGTAGCGGGATTGAAGACCCAGTACTTC

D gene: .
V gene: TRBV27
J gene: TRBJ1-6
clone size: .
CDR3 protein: CASKSGINSPLHF
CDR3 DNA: TGTGCCAGCAAATCGGGGATAAATTCACCCCTCCACTTT

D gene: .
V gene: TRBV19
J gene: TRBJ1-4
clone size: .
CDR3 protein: CASSSRGRRGGKLFF
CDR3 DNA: TGTGCCAGTAGTTCCAGGGGTCGCAGGGGCGGAAAACTGTTTTTT

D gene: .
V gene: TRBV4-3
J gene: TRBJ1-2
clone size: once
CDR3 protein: CASSPTSGGYTF
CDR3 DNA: TGCGCCAGCAGCCCCACGTCGGGAGGCTACACCTTC

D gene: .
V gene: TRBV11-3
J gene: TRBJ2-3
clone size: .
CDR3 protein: CASSSPLGESTDTQYF
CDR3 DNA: TGTGCCAGCAGCTCCCCCCTCGGGGAAAGCACAGATACGCAGTATTTT

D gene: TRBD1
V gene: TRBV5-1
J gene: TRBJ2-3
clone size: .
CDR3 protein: CASSLDAGGVTDTQYF
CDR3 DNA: TGCGCCAGCAGCTTGGACGCAGGGGGCGTCACAGATACGCAGTATTTT

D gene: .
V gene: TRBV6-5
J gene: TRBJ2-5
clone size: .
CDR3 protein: CASSCRGSEETQYF
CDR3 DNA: TGTGCCAGCAGTTGCCGAGGGTCGGAAGAGACCCAGTACTTC

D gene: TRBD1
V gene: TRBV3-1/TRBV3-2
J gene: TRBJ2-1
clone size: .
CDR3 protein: CASSRDRDNEQFF
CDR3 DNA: TGTGCCAGCAGCCGGGACAGGGACAATGAGCAGTTCTTC

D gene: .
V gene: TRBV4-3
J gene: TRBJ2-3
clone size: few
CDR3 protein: CASSQGFNRQSTDTQYF
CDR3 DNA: TGCGCCAGCAGCCAAGGTTTTAACAGACAGAGCACAGATACGCAGTATTTT

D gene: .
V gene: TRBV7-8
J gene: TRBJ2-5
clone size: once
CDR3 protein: CASSLRGGETQYF
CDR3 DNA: TGTGCCAGCAGCTTAAGAGGGGGAGAGACCCAGTACTTC

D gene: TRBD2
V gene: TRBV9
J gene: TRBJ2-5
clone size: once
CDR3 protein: CASSVSGLRVETQYF
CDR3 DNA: TGTGCCAGCAGCGTTAGCGGGCTAAGGGTAGAGACCCAGTACTTC

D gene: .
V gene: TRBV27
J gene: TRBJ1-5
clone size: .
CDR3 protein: CASSSGTNSNQPQHF
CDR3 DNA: TGTGCCAGCAGTTCTGGGACAAATAGCAATCAGCCCCAGCATTTT

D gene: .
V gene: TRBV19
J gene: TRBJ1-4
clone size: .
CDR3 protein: CASAEGGNEKLFF
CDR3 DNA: TGTGCCAGCGCAGAGGGAGGCAATGAAAAACTGTTTTTT

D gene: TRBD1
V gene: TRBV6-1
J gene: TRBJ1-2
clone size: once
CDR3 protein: CASSAPGTGGADYGYTF
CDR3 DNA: TGTGCCAGCAGTGCCCCCGGGACAGGGGGCGCTGACTATGGCTACACCTTC

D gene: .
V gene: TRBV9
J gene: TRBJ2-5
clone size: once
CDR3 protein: CASSVEGRQGQETQYF
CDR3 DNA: TGTGCCAGCAGCGTAGAAGGGCGGCAGGGGCAAGAGACCCAGTACTTC

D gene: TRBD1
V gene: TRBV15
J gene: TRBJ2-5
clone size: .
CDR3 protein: CATSRDRGLETQYF
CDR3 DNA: TGTGCCACCAGCAGGGACAGGGGGCTAGAGACCCAGTACTTC

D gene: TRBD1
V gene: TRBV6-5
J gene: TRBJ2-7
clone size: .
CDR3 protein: CASSYSSRDRDVEQYF
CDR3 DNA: TGTGCCAGCAGTTACTCGAGCCGTGACAGGGACGTAGAGCAGTACTTC

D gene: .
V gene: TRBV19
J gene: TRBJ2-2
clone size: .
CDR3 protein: CASSIRGQNTGELFF
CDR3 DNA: TGTGCCAGTAGTATCAGGGGACAGAACACCGGGGAGCTGTTTTTT

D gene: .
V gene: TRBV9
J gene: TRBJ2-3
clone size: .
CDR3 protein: CASSQLQGSDTQYF
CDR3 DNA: TGTGCCAGCAGCCAACTACAGGGCTCAGATACGCAGTATTTT

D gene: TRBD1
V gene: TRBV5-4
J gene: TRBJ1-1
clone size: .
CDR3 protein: CASSSIINRGLEAFF
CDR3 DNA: TGTGCCAGCAGCTCCATCATAAACAGGGGGCTGGAGGCTTTCTTT

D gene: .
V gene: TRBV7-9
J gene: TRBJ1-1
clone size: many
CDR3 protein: CASSLGASTEAFF
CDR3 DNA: TGTGCCAGCAGCCTAGGGGCCTCCACTGAAGCTTTCTTT

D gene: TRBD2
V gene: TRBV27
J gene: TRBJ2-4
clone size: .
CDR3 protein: CASSKTSLAKNIQYF
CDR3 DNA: TGTGCCAGCAGTAAGACTAGCTTAGCCAAAAACATTCAGTACTTC

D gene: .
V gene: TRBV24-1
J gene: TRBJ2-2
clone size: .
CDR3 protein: CATSEFSGELFF
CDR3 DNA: TGTGCCACCAGTGAATTCTCCGGGGAGCTGTTTTTT

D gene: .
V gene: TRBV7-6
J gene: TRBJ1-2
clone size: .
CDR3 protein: CASSPGVEGRAGYTF
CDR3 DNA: TGTGCCAGCAGCCCAGGGGTCGAGGGGAGGGCTGGCTACACCTTC

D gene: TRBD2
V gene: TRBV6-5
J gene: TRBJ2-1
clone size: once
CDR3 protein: CASSYSGSSGNEQFF
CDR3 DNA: TGTGCCAGCAGTTACTCGGGCTCTAGCGGGAATGAGCAGTTCTTC

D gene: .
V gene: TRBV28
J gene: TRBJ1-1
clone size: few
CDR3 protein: CASSLTEVRFNTEAFF
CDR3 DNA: TGTGCCAGCAGTTTAACCGAGGTGAGGTTCAACACTGAAGCTTTCTTT

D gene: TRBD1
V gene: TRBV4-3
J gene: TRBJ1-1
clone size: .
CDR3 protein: CASRRGTAEAFF
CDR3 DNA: TGCGCCAGCCGAAGAGGGACAGCTGAAGCTTTCTTT

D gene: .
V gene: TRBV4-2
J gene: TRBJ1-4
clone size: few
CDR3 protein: CASSQDNRRNEKLFF
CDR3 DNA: TGTGCCAGCAGCCAAGACAACAGGCGTAATGAAAAACTGTTTTTT

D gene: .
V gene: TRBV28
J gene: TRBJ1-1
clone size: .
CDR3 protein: CASSFNGVETFF
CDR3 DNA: TGTGCCAGCAGTTTCAACGGGGTAGAAACTTTCTTT

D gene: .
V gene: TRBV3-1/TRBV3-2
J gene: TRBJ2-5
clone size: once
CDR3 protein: CASSSPLQETQYF
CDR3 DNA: TGTGCCAGCAGCAGCCCGCTCCAAGAGACCCAGTACTTC

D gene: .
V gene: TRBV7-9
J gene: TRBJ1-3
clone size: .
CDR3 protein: CASSLREENSGNTIYF
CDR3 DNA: TGTGCCAGCAGCTTAAGGGAGGAGAACTCTGGAAACACCATATATTTT

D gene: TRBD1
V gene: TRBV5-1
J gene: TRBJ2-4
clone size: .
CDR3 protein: CASSLTGTGGSGNIQYF
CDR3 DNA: TGCGCCAGCAGCTTGACCGGGACAGGGGGCTCAGGAAACATTCAGTACTTC

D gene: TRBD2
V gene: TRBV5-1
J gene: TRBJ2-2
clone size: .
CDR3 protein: CASSFSGTSGKAGELFF
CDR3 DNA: TGCGCCAGCAGCTTCTCCGGGACTAGCGGGAAGGCCGGGGAGCTGTTTTTT

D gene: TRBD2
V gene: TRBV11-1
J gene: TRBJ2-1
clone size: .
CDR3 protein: CASSLTSGTYNEQFF
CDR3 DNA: TGTGCCAGCAGCCTCACTAGCGGAACGTACAATGAGCAGTTCTTC

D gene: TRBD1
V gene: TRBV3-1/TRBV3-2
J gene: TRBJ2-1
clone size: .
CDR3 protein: CASSLVGGEQFF
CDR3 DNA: TGTGCCAGCAGCCTGGTAGGGGGCGAGCAGTTCTTC

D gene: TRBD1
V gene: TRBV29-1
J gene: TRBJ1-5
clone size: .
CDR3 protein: CSVGEGAGTNQPQHF
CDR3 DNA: TGCAGCGTGGGCGAGGGGGCCGGCACCAATCAGCCCCAGCATTTT

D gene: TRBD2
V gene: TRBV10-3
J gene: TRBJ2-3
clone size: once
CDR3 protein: CAITMTSGGSADTQYF
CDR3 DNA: TGTGCCATCACCATGACTAGCGGGGGGTCTGCAGATACGCAGTATTTT

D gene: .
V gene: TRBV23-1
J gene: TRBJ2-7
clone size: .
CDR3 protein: CASTSDTRSYEQYF
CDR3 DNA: TGCGCCAGCACCTCCGACACCCGCTCCTACGAGCAGTACTTC

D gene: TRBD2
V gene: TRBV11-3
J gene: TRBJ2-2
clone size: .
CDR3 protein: CASSLAGGAGELFF
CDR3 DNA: TGTGCCAGCAGCTTAGCGGGAGGGGCCGGGGAGCTGTTTTTT

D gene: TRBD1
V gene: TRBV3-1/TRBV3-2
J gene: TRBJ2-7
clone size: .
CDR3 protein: CAMLRDRASYEQYF
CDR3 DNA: TGTGCTATGCTGCGTGACAGGGCATCCTACGAGCAGTACTTC

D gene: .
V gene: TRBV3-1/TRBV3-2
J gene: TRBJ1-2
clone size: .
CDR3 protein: CASSQGPGEGYGYTF
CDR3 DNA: TGTGCCAGCAGCCAAGGGCCGGGGGAAGGCTATGGCTACACCTTC

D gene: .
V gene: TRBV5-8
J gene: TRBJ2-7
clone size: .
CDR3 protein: CASTTPGGEQYF
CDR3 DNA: TGTGCCAGCACCACCCCTGGAGGCGAGCAGTACTTC

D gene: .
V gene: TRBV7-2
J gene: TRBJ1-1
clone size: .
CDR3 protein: CASSLDPQYTEAFF
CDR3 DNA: TGTGCCAGCAGCTTAGACCCCCAGTACACTGAAGCTTTCTTT

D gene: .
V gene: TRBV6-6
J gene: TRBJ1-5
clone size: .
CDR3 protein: CASSLAERNQPQHF
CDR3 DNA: TGTGCCAGCAGTTTGGCGGAAAGGAATCAGCCCCAGCATTTT

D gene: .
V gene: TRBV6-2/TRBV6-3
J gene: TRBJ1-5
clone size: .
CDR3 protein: CASSREGVWNQPQHF
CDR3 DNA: TGTGCCAGCAGCCGCGAGGGGGTTTGGAATCAGCCCCAGCATTTT

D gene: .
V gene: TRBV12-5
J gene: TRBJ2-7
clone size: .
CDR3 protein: CASAASEVSYEQYF
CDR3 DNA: TGTGCTAGTGCCGCTAGTGAGGTGAGCTACGAGCAGTACTTC

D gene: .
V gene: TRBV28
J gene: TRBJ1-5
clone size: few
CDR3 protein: CASGHRRAISNQPQHF
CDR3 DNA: TGTGCCAGCGGTCATAGGAGGGCGATTAGCAATCAGCCCCAGCATTTT

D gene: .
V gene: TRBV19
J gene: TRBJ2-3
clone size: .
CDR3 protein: CASSALEGTDTQYF
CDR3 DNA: TGTGCCAGTAGTGCCTTAGAAGGCACAGATACGCAGTATTTT

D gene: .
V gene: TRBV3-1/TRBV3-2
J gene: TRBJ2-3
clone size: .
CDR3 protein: CASSQVTTDTQYF
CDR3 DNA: TGTGCCAGCAGCCAAGTTACTACAGATACGCAGTATTTT